This T cell receptor beta chain is drawn from a study of beta chain features in type 1 diabetes. Trimming cost V 3 bases and J 2 bases, with 9 bases left between them. The CDR3 is made up of 14 amino acids. CDR1 and CDR2 from the germline V gene are SNHLY and FYNNEI. The authors reverse transcribed all of the isolated RNA, so sequencing captured expressed TCRB transcripts. The study sequenced naive, central memory and regulatory T cell samples to an average of about 4 million reads. Only in-frame clones appear in the TCRdb table, and some are missing; sequencing was by immunoSEQ multiplex PCR. Of fewer than 550,000 clones in the sample, more than 9.5% are singletons; the top ten hold 0.046%. Notes on the study in general: Naive, central memory and Treg TCRB repertoires seemed to resemble each other more closely in patients than they did in healthy donors. VDJ junctions in type 1 diabetes patients carried more deletions and fewer insertions.

This clone was seen a few times. Antigen: not known. Sequences were obtained from naive CD4+ T cells from blood. This receptor was taken from a woman aged 18-30 years in good health. This chain links TRBV2 with TRBJ2-3; the D call may be TRBD1 or TRBD2 (5 bases each). The CDR3 spells CASSDPGPTDTQYF. The CDR3 DNA is TGTGCCAGCAGTGACCCGGGGCCCACAGATACGCAGTATTTT.